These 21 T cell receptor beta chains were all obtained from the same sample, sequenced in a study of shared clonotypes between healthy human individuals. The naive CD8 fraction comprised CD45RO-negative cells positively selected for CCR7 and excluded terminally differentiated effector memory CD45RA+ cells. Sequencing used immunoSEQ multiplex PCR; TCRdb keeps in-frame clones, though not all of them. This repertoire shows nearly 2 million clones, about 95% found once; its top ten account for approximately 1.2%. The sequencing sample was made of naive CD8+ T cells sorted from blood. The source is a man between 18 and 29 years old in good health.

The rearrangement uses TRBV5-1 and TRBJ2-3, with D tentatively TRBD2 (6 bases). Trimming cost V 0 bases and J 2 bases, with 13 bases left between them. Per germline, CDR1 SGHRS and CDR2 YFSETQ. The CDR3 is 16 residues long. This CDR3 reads CASSLGTTSPTDTQYF. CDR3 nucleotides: TGCGCCAGCAGCTTGGGGACTACCTCCCCCACAGATACGCAGTATTTT.

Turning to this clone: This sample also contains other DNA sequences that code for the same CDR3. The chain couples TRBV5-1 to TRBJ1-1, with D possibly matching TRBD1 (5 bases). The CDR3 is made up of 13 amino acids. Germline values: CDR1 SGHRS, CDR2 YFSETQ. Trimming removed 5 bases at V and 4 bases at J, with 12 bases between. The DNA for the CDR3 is TGCGCCAGCAGACCCGGGGGAGGCACTGAAGCTTTCTTT. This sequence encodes CASRPGGGTEAFF.

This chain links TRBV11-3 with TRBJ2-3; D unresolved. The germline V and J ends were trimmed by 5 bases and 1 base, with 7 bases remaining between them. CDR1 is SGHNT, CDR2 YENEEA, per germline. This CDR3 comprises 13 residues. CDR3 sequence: CASSPTGTDTQYF. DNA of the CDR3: TGTGCCAGCAGCCCCACTGGCACAGATACGCAGTATTTT.

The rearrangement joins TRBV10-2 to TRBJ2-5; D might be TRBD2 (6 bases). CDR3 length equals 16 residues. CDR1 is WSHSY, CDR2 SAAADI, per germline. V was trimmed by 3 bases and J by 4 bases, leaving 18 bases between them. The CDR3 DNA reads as TGCGCCAGCAGTGACAGTAGCGGACTCTATCGAGAGACCCAGTACTTC. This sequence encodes CASSDSSGLYRETQYF.

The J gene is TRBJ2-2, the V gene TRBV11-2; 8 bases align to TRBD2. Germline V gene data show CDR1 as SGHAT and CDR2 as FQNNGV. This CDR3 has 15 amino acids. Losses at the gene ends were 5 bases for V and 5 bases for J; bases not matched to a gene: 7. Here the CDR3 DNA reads TGTGCCAGCAGCCTTGCAGCGGGGGTGACCGGGGAGCTGTTTTTT. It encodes CASSLAAGVTGELFF.

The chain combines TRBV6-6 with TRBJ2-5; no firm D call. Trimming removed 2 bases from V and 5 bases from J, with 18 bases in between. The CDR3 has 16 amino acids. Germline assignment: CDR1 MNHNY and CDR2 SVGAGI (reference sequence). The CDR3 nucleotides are TGTGCCAGCAGTTACCCGGACCGAGAGATTGGGGAGACCCAGTACTTC. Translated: CASSYPDREIGETQYF.

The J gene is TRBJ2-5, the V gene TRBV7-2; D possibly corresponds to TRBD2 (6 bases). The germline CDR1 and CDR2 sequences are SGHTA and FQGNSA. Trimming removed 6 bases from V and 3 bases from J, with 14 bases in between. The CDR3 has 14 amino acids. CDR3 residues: CASSVRWGEETQYF. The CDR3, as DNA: TGTGCCAGCAGTGTTAGGTGGGGGGAAGAGACCCAGTACTTC.

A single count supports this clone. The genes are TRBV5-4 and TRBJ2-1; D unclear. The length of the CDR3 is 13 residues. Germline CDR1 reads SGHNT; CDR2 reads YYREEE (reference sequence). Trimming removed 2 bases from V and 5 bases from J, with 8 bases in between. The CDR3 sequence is CASSFLQDNEQFF. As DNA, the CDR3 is TGTGCCAGCAGCTTTTTGCAGGACAATGAGCAGTTCTTC. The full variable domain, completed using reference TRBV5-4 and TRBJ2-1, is ETGVTQSPTHLIKTRGQQVTLRCSSQSGHNTVSWYQQALGQGPQFIFQYYREEENGRGNFPPRFSGLQFPNYSSELNVNALELDDSALYLCASSFLQDNEQFFGPGTRLTVL.

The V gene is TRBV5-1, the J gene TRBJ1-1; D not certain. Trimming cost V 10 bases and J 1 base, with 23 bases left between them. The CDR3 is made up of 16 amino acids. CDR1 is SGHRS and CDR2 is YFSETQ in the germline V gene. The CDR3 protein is CACPLKSVMWNTEAFF. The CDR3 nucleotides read TGCGCCTGCCCGTTGAAAAGTGTAATGTGGAACACTGAAGCTTTCTTT. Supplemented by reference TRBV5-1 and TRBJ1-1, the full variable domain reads KAGVTQTPRYLIKTRGQQVTLSCSPISGHRSVSWYQQTPGQGLQFLFEYFSETQRNKGNFPGRFSGRQFSNSRSEMNVSTLELGDSALYLCACPLKSVMWNTEAFFGQGTRLTVV.

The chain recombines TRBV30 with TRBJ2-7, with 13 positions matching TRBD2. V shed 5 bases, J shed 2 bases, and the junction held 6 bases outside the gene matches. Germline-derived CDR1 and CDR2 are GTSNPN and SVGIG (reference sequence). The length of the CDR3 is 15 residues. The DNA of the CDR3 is TGTGCCTGGTCGGGACTAGCGGGGACCACCTACGAGCAGTACTTC. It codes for CAWSGLAGTTYEQYF.

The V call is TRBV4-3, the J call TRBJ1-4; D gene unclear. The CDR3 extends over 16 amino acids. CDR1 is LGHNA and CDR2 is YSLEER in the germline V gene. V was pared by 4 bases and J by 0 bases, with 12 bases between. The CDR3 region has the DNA TGCGCCAGCAGCCCGAGATCTGCCGCAACTAATGAAAAACTGTTTTTT. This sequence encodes CASSPRSAATNEKLFF.

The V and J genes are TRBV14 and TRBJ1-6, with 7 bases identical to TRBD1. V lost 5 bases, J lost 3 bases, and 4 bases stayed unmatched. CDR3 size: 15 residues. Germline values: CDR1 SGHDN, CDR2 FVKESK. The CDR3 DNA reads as TGTGCCAGCAGCATAGGGACAGTCTATAATTCACCCCTCCACTTT. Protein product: CASSIGTVYNSPLHF.

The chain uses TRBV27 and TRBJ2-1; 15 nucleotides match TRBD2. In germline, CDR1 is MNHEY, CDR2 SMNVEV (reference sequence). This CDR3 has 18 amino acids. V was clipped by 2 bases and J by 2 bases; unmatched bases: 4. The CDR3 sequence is CASSLGTSGGLTYNEQFF. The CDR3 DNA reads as TGTGCCAGCAGTTTAGGGACTAGCGGGGGGCTTACCTACAATGAGCAGTTCTTC.

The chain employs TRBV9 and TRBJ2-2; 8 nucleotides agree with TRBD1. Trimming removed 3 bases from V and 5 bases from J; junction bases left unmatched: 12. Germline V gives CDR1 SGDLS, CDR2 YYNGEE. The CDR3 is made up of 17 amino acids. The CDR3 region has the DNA TGTGCCAGCAGCGGAGAGCCCCTGGACAGGGCAACCGGGGAGCTGTTTTTT. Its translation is CASSGEPLDRATGELFF.

CDR3 amino acids: CASSLSRTGRGEQYF. As DNA, the CDR3 is TGCGCCAGCAGCCTTTCCAGGACAGGGAGGGGCGAGCAGTACTTC. V usage is TRBV4-3 and J usage is TRBJ2-7; possible D gene TRBD1, 8 bases. This CDR3 spans 15 amino acids. The ends were cut back, 4 bases at V and 6 bases at J, with 19 bases in the middle. Germline V CDR1 and CDR2: LGHNA, YSLEER.

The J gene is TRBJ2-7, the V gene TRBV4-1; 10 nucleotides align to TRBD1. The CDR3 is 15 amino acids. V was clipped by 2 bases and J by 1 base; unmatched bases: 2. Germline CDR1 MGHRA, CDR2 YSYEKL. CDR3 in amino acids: CASSQQDRGSYEQYF. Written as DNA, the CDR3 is TGCGCCAGCAGCCAACAGGACAGGGGGTCCTACGAGCAGTACTTC.

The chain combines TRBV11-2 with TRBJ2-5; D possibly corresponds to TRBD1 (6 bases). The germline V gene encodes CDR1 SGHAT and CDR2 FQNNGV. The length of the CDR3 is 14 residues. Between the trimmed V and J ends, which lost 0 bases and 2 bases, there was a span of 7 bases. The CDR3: CASSLDRGQETQYF. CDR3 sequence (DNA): TGTGCCAGCAGCTTAGATAGGGGGCAAGAGACCCAGTACTTC.

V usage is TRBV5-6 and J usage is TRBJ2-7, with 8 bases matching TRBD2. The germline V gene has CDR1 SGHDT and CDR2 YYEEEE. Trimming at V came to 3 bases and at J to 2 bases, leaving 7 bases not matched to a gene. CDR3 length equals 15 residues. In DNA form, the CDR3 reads TGTGCCAGCAGCTCCCTAGCGGGCCTCACCTACGAGCAGTACTTC. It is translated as CASSSLAGLTYEQYF.

In DNA, the CDR3 is TGTGCCAGCAGCTTAGCCCCCCACTACGAGCAGTACTTC. Residues: CASSLAPHYEQYF. The rearrangement links TRBV7-8 to TRBJ2-7; D remains unclear. Looked up from germline, CDR1 is SGHVS and CDR2 is FQNEAQ. V was pared by 0 bases and J by 3 bases, with 6 bases between. This CDR3 has 13 residues.

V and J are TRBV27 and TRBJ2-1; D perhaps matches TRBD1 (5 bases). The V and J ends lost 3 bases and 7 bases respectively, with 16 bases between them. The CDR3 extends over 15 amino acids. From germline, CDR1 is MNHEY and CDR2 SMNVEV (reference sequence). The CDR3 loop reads CASSFWQGAINEQFF. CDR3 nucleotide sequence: TGTGCCAGCAGTTTTTGGCAGGGCGCTATTAATGAGCAGTTCTTC.

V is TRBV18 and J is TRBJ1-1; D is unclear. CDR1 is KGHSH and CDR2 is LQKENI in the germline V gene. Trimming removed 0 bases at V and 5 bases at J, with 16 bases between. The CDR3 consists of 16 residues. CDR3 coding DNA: TGTGCCAGCTCACCACCGGTGCGGGTCGTTCTGACTGAAGCTTTCTTT. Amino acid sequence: CASSPPVRVVLTEAFF. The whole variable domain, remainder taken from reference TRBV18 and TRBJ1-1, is NAGVMQNPRHLVRRRGQEARLRCSPMKGHSHVYWYRQLPEEGLKFMVYLQKENIIDESGMPKERFSAEFPKEGPSILRIQQVVRGDSAAYFCASSPPVRVVLTEAFFGQGTRLTVV.